This TCR beta chain was sequenced in a study of early T cells in non-severe SARS-CoV-2 infection (TCRdb year 2021). Background for the entire study: Because TCR sequencing was done on bulk RNA from unsorted whole blood, the alpha and beta chains could not be paired. Study-level results and caveats: VDJdb matching was skewed toward anti-spike CD8 responses and likely underestimated virus-specific expansions by missing private and CD4 specificities.

The CDR3 runs 14 residues from the cysteine to the phenylalanine. Only the CDR3 DNA is retained, 42 bases long and in frame from the first base. The CDR1 and CDR2 encoded by the germline V gene are MDHEN and SYDVKM. V drops 2 bases and J drops 1 base, leaving 8 bases in between. Comment on this clonotype: Its antigen is currently not known. It has no much larger one-base neighbor in the sample; base qualities were not kept.

Library preparation was by 5' RACE. The reads were generated on a NextSeq 500. In the TCR library protocol, unique molecular identifiers were attached to individual cDNA molecules to correct for PCR bias and sequencing error. TCR alpha and beta chains were both sequenced, and the abundances of alpha and beta sequences in each sample were closely correlated with each other. The study's processing was this. Decombinator V4 was used to annotate TCR sequences for V gene, J gene and CDR3. Expanded TCRs were defined as changing significantly between any two time points under a Poisson model with p below 0.0001. TCR abundances were normalised to the total number of TCRs sequenced in each sample and reported as counts per million. TRAV1-2 paired with TRAJ12, TRAJ20 or TRAJ33 defined MAIT TCRs, while TRAV10 paired with TRAJ18 defined iNKT TCRs. A search of VDJdb, accessed on 1 November 2021, was run for TCRs annotated to CMV, EBV and SARS-CoV-2, with TCRs annotated for multiple antigens excluded. Through fastp at Q25 and MiXCR, TCRdb rebuilt clones from the public reads, retaining in-frame beta chains. A single entry per CDR3 protein holds the most common genes and DNA from its merged rows. TCRdb's processing, not the study's, gives the V and J calls here. This sample has around 57,000 distinct CDR3 sequences in its table, and 11% of those were observed once. The ten top clones hold roughly 10% of the sample.

This was a case-control study nested in a cohort of healthcare workers in London, UK, who had nasopharyngeal swab PCR tests and blood samples taken every week. Healthcare workers were recruited between 23 and 31 March 2020, during the week of the UK lockdown, and were followed weekly for up to roughly 15 weeks. The sequence is built from TRBV28 and TRBJ1-1; the D gene cannot be resolved reliably. The sequenced sample consisted of whole blood. The sequence came from an adult who was a healthcare worker with PCR-confirmed SARS-CoV-2 infection or an uninfected control (not recorded which). The CDR3 protein is CASSLIVGNTEAFF. Read as DNA, the sequence is TGTGCCAGCAGTTTAATCGTAGGGAACACTGAAGCTTTCTTT. This CDR3, with the reference TRBV28 and TRBJ1-1 proteins standing in past its ends, gives the full variable domain DVKVTQSSRYLVKRTGEKVFLECVQDMDHENMFWYRQDPGLGLRLIYFSYDVKMKEKGDIPEGYSVSREKKERFSLILESASTNQTSMYLCASSLIVGNTEAFFGQGTRLTVV.